The next 23 T cell receptor beta chains were all read from a single sample in a study of monozygotic twins with inflammatory bowel disease. From the 5' RACE reads, TCRdb lists one entry per CDR3 protein and no DNA. The sample table sets out a few hundred thousand distinct CDR3 sequences. Sequencing was carried out using blood. These receptors originate from a human donor with ulcerative colitis or Crohn's disease, or a healthy co-twin of an affected twin (not recorded which).

V usage is TRBV3-1 and J usage is TRBJ1-2; as DNA is missing, the TRBD1 call by TCRdb cannot be tested. Germline CDR1 LGHDT, CDR2 YNNKEL (reference sequence). This CDR3 comprises 15 residues. The CDR3 loop reads CASSPPGHTNYGYTF.

This chain uses TRBV3-1 with TRBJ2-1; TCRdb's D call, TRBD1, is unchecked because there is no DNA. Germline V CDR1 and CDR2: LGHDT, YNNKEL (reference sequence). The CDR3 loop spans 17 amino acids. CDR3 in amino acids: CASSQVGRGGAYNEQFF.

J is TRBJ2-7 and V is TRBV7-3; TCRdb returns TRBD1, unconfirmable since there is no DNA. The CDR3 contains 15 residues. Germline CDR1 reads SGHTA; CDR2 reads FQGTGA. CDR3 sequence: CASSRRQSRSYEQYF.

The chain is built from TRBV6-2 or TRBV6-3 and TRBJ2-1; TCRdb designates TRBD2, a call that cannot be tested without DNA. Germline values: CDR1 MNHEY, CDR2 SVGEGT. CDR3 length equals 16 residues. The CDR3 protein is CASSYSRTSGYNEQFF.

The chain is built from TRBV6-1 and TRBJ2-1; TCRdb proposes TRBD1, but this gene call is untestable without DNA. Germline CDR1 and CDR2: MNHNS and SASEGT. The CDR3 is 15 amino acids. CDR3 loop: CASRRQETSYNEQFF.

The gene calls are TRBV18 and TRBJ2-7; the D gene TCRdb calls, TRBD2, cannot be checked with no DNA. The CDR3 has 16 residues. In germline, CDR1 is KGHSH, CDR2 LQKENI. CDR3 residues: CASSPQTSITSYEQYF.

The genes are TRBV14 and TRBJ2-7. This CDR3 spans 14 amino acids. The V gene's germline CDR1 is SGHDN and CDR2 FVKESK. Here the CDR3 reads CASSQDYRDYEQYF. Using reference TRBV14 and TRBJ2-7 for the parts outside the CDR3, the full variable domain is EAGVTQFPSHSVIEKGQTVTLRCDPISGHDNLYWYRRVMGKEIKFLLHFVKESKQDESGMPNNRFLAERTGGTYSTLKVQPAELEDSGVYFCASSQDYRDYEQYFGPGTRLTVT.

This sequence joins TRBV20-1 and TRBJ2-5; TCRdb's D call of TRBD2 is untestable without DNA. This CDR3 has 14 residues. From germline, CDR1 is DFQATT and CDR2 SNEGSKA (reference sequence). The chain's CDR3 is CSARDQLGQETQYF.

The chain links TRBV29-1 to TRBJ2-7. Germline V gene sequence: CDR1 SQVTM, CDR2 ANQGSEA. The CDR3 is made up of 13 amino acids. CDR3 residues: CSVVGQVQDEQYF.

The rearrangement joins TRBV15 to TRBJ2-5; TCRdb's D call, TRBD1, is unchecked because there is no DNA. The CDR3 length is 15 residues. In germline, CDR1 is LNHNV, CDR2 YYDKDF (reference sequence). The CDR3 spells CATSRALRQGETQYF.

CDR3 in amino acids: CASRLLTGTKYNEQFF. V is TRBV7-9 and J is TRBJ2-1; with no DNA, the TCRdb D assignment of TRBD1 cannot be verified. Per germline, CDR1 SEHNR and CDR2 FQNEAQ (reference sequence). The CDR3 consists of 16 residues.

The chain combines TRBV4-3 with TRBJ2-1; TCRdb indicates TRBD1, and absent DNA this call remains unverified. Germline CDR1 is LGHNA and CDR2 is YSLEER. This CDR3 is built from 16 residues. The CDR3 region is CASSPRAGAGGNEQFF.

The gene calls are TRBV4-1 and TRBJ2-6; the TRBD1 assignment by TCRdb is unverifiable without DNA. The germline gives CDR1 MGHRA, CDR2 YSYEKL. CDR3 length: 20 amino acids. CDR3 amino acids: CASSQDRDSLRRAGANVLTF.

The V and J genes are TRBV12-3 or TRBV12-4 and TRBJ2-3; without DNA, the TCRdb call of TRBD2 cannot be checked. CDR3 size: 13 residues. The chain's CDR3 is CASRQGGRDTQYF.

The chain has TRBV28 and TRBJ2-7; the TCRdb D gene call, TRBD1, has no DNA to confirm it. Germline CDR1 and CDR2: MDHEN and SYDVKM. This CDR3 comprises 14 residues. The CDR3 loop is CASSKQGIRYEQYF.

This chain connects TRBV7-3 to TRBJ2-1; lacking DNA, the TRBD2 call made by TCRdb goes unchecked. There are 15 residues in the CDR3. Germline loops: CDR1 SGHTA, CDR2 FQGTGA. The CDR3 loop reads CASSPLGGNYNEQFF. Combining the CDR3 with reference TRBV7-3 and TRBJ2-1 gives the whole variable domain GAGVSQTPSNKVTEKGKYVELRCDPISGHTALYWYRQSLGQGPEFLIYFQGTGAADDSGLPNDRFFAVRPEGSVSTLKIQRTERGDSAVYLCASSPLGGNYNEQFFGPGTRLTVL.

The chain couples TRBV4-1 to TRBJ2-3. Germline CDR1 MGHRA, CDR2 YSYEKL. The CDR3 extends over 15 amino acids. The CDR3 sequence: CASSQGQAYFDTQYF.

V usage is TRBV6-2 or TRBV6-3 and J usage is TRBJ2-2; checking the TCRdb D call of TRBD1 is not possible without DNA. CDR3 length equals 15 residues. In germline, CDR1 is MNHEY, CDR2 SVGEGT. CDR3 loop: CASSSRELNTGELFF.

The chain recombines TRBV18 with TRBJ2-3. The length of the CDR3 is 16 residues. Looked up from germline, CDR1 is KGHSH and CDR2 is LQKENI. CDR3 sequence: CASSPLAGRGTDTQYF.

The J gene is TRBJ2-1, the V gene TRBV27; with no DNA, the TCRdb D assignment of TRBD1 cannot be verified. CDR1 and CDR2 (germline): MNHEY, SMNVEV (reference sequence). CDR3 size: 15 residues. The CDR3 sequence: CASSSRTGFIDEQFF.

J is TRBJ2-6 and V is TRBV18; the D call of TRBD1 rests on TCRdb alone, since no DNA is present to check it. The length of the CDR3 is 18 residues. Germline CDR1 reads KGHSH; CDR2 reads LQKENI. CDR3 amino acids: CASSPIGTGHSGANVLTF.

The chain combines TRBV6-1 with TRBJ1-4. This CDR3 region has 11 residues. Germline CDR1 reads MNHNS; CDR2 reads SASEGT. The CDR3: CASSPREKLFF.

The V and J genes are TRBV19 and TRBJ2-1. CDR1 and CDR2 from the germline V gene are LNHDA and SQIVND (reference sequence). This CDR3 is built from 12 residues. CDR3 residues: CASSFLYNEQFF.